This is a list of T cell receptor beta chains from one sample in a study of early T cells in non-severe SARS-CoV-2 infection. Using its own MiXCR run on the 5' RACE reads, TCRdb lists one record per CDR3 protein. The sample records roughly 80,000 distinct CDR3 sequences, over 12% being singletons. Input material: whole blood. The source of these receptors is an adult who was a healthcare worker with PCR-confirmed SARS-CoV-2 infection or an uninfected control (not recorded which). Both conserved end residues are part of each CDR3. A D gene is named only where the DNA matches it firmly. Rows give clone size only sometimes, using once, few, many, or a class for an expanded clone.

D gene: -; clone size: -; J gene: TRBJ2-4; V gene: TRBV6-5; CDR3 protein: CASSFAKGAKNIQYF; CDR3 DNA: TGTGCCAGCAGTTTCGCAAAGGGGGCCAAAAACATTCAGTACTTC
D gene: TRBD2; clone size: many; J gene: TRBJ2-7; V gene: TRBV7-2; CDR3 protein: CASSLGLAGWEQYF; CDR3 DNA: TGTGCCAGCAGCTTAGGTCTAGCGGGATGGGAGCAGTACTTC
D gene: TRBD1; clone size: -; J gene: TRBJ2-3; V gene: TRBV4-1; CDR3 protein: CASSQGQGGTDTQYF; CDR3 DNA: TGCGCCAGCAGCCAAGGACAGGGGGGCACAGATACGCAGTATTTT
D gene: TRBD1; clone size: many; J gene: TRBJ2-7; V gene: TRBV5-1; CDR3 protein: CASSSAGTGVSEQYF; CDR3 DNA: TGCGCCAGCTCTTCGGCGGGGACAGGGGTGAGCGAGCAGTACTTC
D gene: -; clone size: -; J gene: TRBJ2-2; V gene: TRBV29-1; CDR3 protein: CSVVEGATGELFF; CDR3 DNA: TGCAGCGTTGTGGAGGGGGCGACCGGGGAGCTGTTTTTT
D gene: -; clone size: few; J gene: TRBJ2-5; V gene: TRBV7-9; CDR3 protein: CASSLSERETQYF; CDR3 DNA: TGTGCCAGCAGCTTGTCTGAACGAGAGACCCAGTACTTC
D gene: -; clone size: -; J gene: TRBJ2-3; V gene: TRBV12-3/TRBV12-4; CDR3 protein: CASSLELGQQYF; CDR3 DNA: TGTGCCAGCAGTTTAGAGCTCGGGCAGCAGTATTTT
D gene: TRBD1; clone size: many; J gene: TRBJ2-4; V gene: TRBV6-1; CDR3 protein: CASSDAGTGYTLAKNIQYF; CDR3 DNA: TGTGCCAGCAGTGACGCCGGGACAGGGTATACTCTAGCCAAAAACATTCAGTACTTC
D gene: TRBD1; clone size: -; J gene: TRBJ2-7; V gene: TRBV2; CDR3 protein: CASSARGTGEDEQYF; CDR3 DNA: TGTGCCAGCAGCGCGCGCGGGACAGGGGAAGATGAGCAGTACTTC
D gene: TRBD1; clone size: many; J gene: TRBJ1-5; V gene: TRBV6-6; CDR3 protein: CASSGTGRMGVPQHF; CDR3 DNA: TGTGCCAGCAGTGGGACAGGGAGGATGGGTGTGCCCCAGCATTTT
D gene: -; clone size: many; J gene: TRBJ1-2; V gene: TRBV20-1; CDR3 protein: CSARHLTQGNYGYTF; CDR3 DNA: TGCAGTGCTAGACACCTCACACAGGGAAACTATGGCTACACCTTC
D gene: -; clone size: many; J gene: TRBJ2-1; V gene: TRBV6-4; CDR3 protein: CASKVKVWQFF; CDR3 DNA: TGTGCCAGCAAAGTTAAGGTTTGGCAGTTCTTC
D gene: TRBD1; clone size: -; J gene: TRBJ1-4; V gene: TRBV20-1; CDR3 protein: CSARDRRQGEKLFF; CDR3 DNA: TGCAGTGCTAGAGATCGCAGACAGGGTGAAAAACTGTTTTTT
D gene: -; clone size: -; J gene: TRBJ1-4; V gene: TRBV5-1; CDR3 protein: CASSSTVGEKLFF; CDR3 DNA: TGCGCCAGCAGCTCTACAGTTGGTGAAAAACTGTTTTTT
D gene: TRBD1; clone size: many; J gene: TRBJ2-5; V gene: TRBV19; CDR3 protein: CASRDLGQGDQETQYF; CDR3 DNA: TGTGCCAGTAGGGATTTGGGACAGGGGGACCAAGAGACCCAGTACTTC
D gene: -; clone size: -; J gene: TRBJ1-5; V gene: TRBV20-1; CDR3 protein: CSARVNTGRHQPQHF; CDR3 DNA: TGCAGTGCTAGGGTTAATACAGGGCGGCATCAGCCCCAGCATTTT
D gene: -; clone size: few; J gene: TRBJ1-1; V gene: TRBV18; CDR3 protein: CASSPRGLGTEAFF; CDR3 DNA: TGTGCCAGCTCACCACGGGGGTTGGGCACTGAAGCTTTCTTT
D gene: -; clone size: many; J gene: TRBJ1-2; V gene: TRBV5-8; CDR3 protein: CASSRTEYGYTF; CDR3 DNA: TGTGCCAGCAGCAGGACAGAATATGGCTACACCTTC
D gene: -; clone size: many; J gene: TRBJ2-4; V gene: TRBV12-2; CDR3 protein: CASHPKRAKNIQYF; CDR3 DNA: TGTGCAAGTCACCCAAAACGAGCCAAAAACATTCAGTACTTC
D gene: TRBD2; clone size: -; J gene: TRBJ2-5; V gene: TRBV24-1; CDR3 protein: CATSDPGLASRETQYF; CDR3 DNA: TGTGCCACCAGTGATCCCGGACTAGCGTCAAGGGAGACCCAGTACTTC
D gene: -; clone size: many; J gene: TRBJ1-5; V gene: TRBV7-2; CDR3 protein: CASSLAGQFNQPQHF; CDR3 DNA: TGTGCCAGCAGCTTAGCAGGGCAGTTCAATCAGCCCCAGCATTTT
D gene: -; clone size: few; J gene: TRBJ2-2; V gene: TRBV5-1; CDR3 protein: CASSGGTATGELFF; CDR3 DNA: TGCGCCAGCAGCGGCGGGACGGCTACCGGGGAGCTGTTTTTT
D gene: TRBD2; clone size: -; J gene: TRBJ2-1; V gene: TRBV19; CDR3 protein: CASSRSGTSGTGYNEQFF; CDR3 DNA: TGTGCCAGTAGTAGGTCCGGGACTAGCGGGACCGGATACAATGAGCAGTTCTTC
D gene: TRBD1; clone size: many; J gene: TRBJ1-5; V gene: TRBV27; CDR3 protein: CASSFQGAGSQPQHF; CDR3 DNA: TGTGCCAGCAGCTTTCAGGGGGCAGGGAGTCAGCCCCAGCATTTT
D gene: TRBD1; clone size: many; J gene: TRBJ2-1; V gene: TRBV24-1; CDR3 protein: CATSDQGQASYNEQFF; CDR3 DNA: TGTGCCACCAGTGATCAAGGACAGGCATCCTACAATGAGCAGTTCTTC
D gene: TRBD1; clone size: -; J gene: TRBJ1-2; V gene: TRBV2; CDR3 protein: CASTGTGTGYGYTF; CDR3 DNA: TGTGCCAGCACCGGGACAGGGACGGGCTATGGCTACACCTTC
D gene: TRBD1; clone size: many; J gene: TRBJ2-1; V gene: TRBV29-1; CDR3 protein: CSVADRYLYNEQFF; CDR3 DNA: TGCAGCGTTGCGGACAGGTACCTTTACAATGAGCAGTTCTTC
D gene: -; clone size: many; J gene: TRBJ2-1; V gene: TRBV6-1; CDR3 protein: CASRDRNYNEQFF; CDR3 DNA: TGTGCCAGCAGGGACAGAAACTACAATGAGCAGTTCTTC
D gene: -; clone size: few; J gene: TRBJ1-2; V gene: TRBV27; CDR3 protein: CASSLSVNYGYTF; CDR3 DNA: TGTGCCAGCAGTTTATCGGTTAACTATGGCTACACCTTC
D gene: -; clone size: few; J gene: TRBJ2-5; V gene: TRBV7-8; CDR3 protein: CASSLAQGETQYF; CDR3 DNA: TGTGCCAGCAGCTTAGCGCAGGGGGAGACCCAGTACTTC
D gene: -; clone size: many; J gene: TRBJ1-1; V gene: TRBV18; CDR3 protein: CASSPPSVPDTEAFF; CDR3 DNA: TGTGCCAGCTCACCACCGTCAGTCCCCGACACTGAAGCTTTCTTT
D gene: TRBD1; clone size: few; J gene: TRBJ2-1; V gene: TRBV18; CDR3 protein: CASSLRQGTTYNEQFF; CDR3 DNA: TGTGCCAGCTCGCTCCGACAGGGGACCACCTACAATGAGCAGTTCTTC
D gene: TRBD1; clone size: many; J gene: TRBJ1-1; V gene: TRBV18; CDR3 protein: CASSPTRGQNTEAFF; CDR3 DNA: TGTGCCAGCTCCCCAACCAGGGGGCAAAACACTGAAGCTTTCTTT
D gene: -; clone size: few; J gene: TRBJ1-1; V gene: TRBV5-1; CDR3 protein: CASSLPPLNTEAFF; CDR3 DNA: TGCGCCAGCAGCTTGCCTCCCCTTAACACTGAAGCTTTCTTT
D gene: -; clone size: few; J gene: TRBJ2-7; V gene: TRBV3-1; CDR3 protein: CASSQRAPLSYEQYF; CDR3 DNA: TGTGCCAGCAGCCAACGAGCCCCCCTGAGTTACGAGCAGTACTTC
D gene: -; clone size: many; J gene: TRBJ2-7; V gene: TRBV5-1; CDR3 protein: CASSGSTGSYEQYF; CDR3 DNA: TGCGCCAGCAGCGGGTCAACCGGGTCCTACGAGCAGTACTTC
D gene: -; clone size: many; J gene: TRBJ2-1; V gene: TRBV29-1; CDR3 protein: CSAGPPSRLGNEQFF; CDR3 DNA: TGCAGCGCCGGACCCCCTAGCAGGTTGGGGAATGAGCAGTTCTTC